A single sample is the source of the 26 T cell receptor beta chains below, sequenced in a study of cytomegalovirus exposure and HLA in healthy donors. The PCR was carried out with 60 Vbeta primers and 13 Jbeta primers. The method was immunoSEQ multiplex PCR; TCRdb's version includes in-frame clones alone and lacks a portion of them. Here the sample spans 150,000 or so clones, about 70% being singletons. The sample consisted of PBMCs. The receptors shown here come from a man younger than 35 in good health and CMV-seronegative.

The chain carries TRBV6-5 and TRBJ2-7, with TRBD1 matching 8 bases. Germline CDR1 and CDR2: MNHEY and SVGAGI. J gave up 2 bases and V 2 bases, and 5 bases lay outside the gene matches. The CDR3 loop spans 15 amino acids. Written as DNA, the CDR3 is TGTGCCAGCAGTTACGGGACAGGTACCACCTACGAGCAGTACTTC. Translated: CASSYGTGTTYEQYF.

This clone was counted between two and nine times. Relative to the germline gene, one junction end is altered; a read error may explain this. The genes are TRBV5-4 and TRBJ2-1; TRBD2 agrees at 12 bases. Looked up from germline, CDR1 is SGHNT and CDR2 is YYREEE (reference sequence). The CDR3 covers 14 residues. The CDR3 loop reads CASSQSSGGARQFF. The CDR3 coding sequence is TGCGCCAGCAGCCAGTCTAGCGGGGGGGCTCGACAGTTCTTC.

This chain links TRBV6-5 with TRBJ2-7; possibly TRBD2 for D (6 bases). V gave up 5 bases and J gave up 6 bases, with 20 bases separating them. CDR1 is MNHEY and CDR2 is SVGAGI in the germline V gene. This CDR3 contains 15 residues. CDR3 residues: CASSGWEAAPREQYF. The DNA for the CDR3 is TGTGCCAGCAGTGGATGGGAGGCGGCTCCCCGCGAGCAGTACTTC.

The CDR3 DNA reads TGCGCCAGCAGCCCCGGGGAGTTTAATTCACCCCTCCACTTT. It is translated as CASSPGEFNSPLHF. The chain combines TRBV4-3 with TRBJ1-6; D unresolved. The CDR3 totals 14 residues. Trimming shortened V by 4 bases and J by 6 bases, and 10 bases separated the two germline ends. CDR1 is LGHNA and CDR2 is YSLEER in the germline V gene.

The chain's CDR3 is CASSSGTGQNEQFF. The CDR3 nucleotides read TGTGCCAGCAGCAGCGGGACAGGGCAAAATGAGCAGTTCTTC. This sequence joins TRBV21-1 and TRBJ2-1; the listed D gene, TRBD1, was not tested against the DNA. TRBV21-1 is a listed pseudogene. This CDR3 region has 14 residues.

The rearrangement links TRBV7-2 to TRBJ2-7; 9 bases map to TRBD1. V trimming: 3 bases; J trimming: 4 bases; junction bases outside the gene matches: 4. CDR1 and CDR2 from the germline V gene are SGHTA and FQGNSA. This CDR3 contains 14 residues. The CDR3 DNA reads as TGTGCCAGCAGCTTGGACAGGGGCTATTACGAGCAGTACGTC. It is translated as CASSLDRGYYEQYV.

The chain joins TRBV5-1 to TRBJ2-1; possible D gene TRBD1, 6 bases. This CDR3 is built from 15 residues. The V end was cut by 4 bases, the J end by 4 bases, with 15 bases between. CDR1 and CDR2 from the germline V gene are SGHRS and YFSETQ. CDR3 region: CASSPGTRLYNEQFF. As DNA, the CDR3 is TGCGCCAGCAGCCCCGGGACACGGCTATACAATGAGCAGTTCTTC.

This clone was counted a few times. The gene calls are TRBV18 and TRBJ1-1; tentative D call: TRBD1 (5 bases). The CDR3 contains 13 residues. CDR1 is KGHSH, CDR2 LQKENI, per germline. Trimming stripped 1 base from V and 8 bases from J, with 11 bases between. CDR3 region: CASSPLPDNEAFF. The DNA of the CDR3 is TGTGCCAGCTCACCACTTCCGGACAACGAAGCTTTCTTT.

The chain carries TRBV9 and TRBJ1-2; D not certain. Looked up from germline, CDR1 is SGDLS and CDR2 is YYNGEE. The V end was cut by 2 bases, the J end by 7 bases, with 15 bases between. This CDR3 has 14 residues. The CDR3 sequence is CASSVGEGFSGYTF. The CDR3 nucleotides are TGTGCCAGCAGCGTGGGAGAGGGTTTCTCTGGCTACACCTTC. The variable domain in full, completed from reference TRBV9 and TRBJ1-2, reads DSGVTQTPKHLITATGQRVTLRCSPRSGDLSVYWYQQSLDQGLQFLIQYYNGEERAKGNILERFSAQQFPDLHSELNLSSLELGDSALYFCASSVGEGFSGYTFGSGTRLTVV.

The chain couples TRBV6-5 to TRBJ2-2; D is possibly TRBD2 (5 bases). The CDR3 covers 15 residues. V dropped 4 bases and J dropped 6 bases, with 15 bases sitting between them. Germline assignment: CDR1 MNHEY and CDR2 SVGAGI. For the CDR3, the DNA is TGTGCCAGCAGTTCCCGGACGGACGGGGCCGGGGAGCTGTTTTTT. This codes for CASSSRTDGAGELFF.

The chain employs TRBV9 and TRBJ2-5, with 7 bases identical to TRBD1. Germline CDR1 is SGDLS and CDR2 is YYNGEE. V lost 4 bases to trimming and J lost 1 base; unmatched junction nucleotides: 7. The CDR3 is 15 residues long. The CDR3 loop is CASSPYRGGQETQYF. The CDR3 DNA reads TGTGCCAGCAGCCCTTACAGGGGTGGCCAAGAGACCCAGTACTTC.

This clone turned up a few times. In DNA form, the CDR3 reads TGTGCCAGCAGCGGTACGAACACTGAAGCTTTCTTT. This sequence encodes CASSGTNTEAFF. The V gene is TRBV28, the J gene TRBJ1-1, with D hard to call. From germline, CDR1 is MDHEN and CDR2 SYDVKM. V was clipped by 6 bases and J by 1 base, with 6 bases between them. This CDR3 has 12 amino acids.

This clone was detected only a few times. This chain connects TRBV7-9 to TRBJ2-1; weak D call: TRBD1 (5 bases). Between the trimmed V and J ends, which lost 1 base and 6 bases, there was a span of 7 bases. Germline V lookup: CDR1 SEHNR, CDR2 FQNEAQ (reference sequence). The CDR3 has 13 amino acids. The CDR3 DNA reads TGTGCCAGCAGCTTAGTAGGGGCCAATGAGCAGTTCTTC. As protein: CASSLVGANEQFF.

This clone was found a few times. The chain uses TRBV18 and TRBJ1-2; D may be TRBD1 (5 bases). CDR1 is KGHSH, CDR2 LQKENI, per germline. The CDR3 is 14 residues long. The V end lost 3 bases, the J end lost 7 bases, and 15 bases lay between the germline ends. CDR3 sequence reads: CASSPTQVDLGYTF. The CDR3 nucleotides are TGTGCCAGCTCACCTACACAGGTTGATCTTGGCTACACCTTC.

CDR3 nucleotides: TGTGCCAGCAGCTTTAGCGGGGCAGTAGGAGAGACCCAGTACTTC. It yields the protein CASSFSGAVGETQYF. The chain is built from TRBV11-2 and TRBJ2-5; 8 positions agree with TRBD2. CDR3 length: 15 residues. V shed 3 bases and J 4 bases; nucleotides not matched to a gene: 7. Germline V CDR1 and CDR2: SGHAT, FQNNGV.

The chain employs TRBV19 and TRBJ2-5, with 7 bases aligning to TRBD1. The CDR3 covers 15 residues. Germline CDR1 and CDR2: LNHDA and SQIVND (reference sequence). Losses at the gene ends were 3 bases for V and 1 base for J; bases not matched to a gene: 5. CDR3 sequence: CASSINRDSQETQYF. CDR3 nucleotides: TGTGCCAGTAGTATCAACCGGGACAGCCAAGAGACCCAGTACTTC.

The DNA for the CDR3 is TGTGCCAGCTCACCACCCACAGGGGACACCGGGGAGCTGTTTTTT. Its protein product is CASSPPTGDTGELFF. The chain is built from TRBV18 and TRBJ2-2; 7 nucleotides agree with TRBD1. The CDR3 is 15 residues long. V shed 0 bases, J shed 3 bases, and the junction held 1 base outside the gene matches. The germline gives CDR1 KGHSH, CDR2 LQKENI. Full variable domain (remainder filled in from reference TRBV18 and TRBJ2-2): NAGVMQNPRHLVRRRGQEARLRCSPMKGHSHVYWYRQLPEEGLKFMVYLQKENIIDESGMPKERFSAEFPKEGPSILRIQQVVRGDSAAYFCASSPPTGDTGELFFGEGSRLTVL.

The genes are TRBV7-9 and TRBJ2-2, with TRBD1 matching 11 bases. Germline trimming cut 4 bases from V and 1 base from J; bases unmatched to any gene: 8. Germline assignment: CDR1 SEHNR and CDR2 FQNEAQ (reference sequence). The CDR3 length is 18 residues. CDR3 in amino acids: CASSSGTGGKGNTGELFF. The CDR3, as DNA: TGTGCCAGCAGCTCAGGGACAGGGGGAAAGGGGAACACCGGGGAGCTGTTTTTT.

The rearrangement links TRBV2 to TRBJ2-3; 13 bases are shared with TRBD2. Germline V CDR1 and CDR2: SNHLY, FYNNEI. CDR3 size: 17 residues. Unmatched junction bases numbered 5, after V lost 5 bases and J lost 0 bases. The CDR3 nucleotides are TGTGCCAGCAGTCTGACTAGCGGGGGGTCGAGCACAGATACGCAGTATTTT. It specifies CASSLTSGGSSTDTQYF. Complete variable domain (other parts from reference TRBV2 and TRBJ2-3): EPEVTQTPSHQVTQMGQEVILRCVPISNHLYFYWYRQILGQKVEFLVSFYNNEISEKSEIFDDQFSVERPDGSNFTLKIRSTKLEDSAMYFCASSLTSGGSSTDTQYFGPGTRLTVL.

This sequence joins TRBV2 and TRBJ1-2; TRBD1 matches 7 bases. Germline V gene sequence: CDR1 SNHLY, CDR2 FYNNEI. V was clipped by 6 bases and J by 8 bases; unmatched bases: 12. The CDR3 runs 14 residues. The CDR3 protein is CASRGDSQARGYTF. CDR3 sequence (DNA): TGTGCCAGCAGGGGGGACAGCCAAGCCAGGGGCTACACCTTC. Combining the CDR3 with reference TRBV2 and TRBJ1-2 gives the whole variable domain EPEVTQTPSHQVTQMGQEVILRCVPISNHLYFYWYRQILGQKVEFLVSFYNNEISEKSEIFDDQFSVERPDGSNFTLKIRSTKLEDSAMYFCASRGDSQARGYTFGSGTRLTVV.

The CDR3 region has the DNA TGCGCCAGCAGCTTGGGGGTAGGGGTGAACACTGAAGCTTTCTTT. Encoded protein: CASSLGVGVNTEAFF. The J gene is TRBJ1-1, the V gene TRBV5-1, with D perhaps matching TRBD1 (5 bases). With 0 bases removed from V and 0 bases from J, the gap between germline ends came to 9 bases. The CDR3 has 15 residues. Germline loops: CDR1 SGHRS, CDR2 YFSETQ.

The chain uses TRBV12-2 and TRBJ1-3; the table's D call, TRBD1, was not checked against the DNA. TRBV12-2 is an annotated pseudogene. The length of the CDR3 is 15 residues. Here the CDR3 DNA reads TGTGCAAGTCGCTCCTGGGGGACAGGCCGAAACACCATATATTTT. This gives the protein CASRSWGTGRNTIYF.

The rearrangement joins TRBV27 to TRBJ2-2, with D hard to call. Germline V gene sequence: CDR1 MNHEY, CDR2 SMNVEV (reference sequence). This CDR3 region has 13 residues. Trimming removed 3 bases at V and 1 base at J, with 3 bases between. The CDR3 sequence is CASSFGNTGELFF. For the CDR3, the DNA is TGTGCCAGCAGTTTCGGGAACACCGGGGAGCTGTTTTTT.

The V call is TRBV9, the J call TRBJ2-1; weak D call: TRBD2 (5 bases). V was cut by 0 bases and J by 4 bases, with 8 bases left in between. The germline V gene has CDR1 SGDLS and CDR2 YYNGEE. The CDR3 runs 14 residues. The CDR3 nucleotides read TGTGCCAGCAGCGTAGATCCGGGATACAATGAGCAGTTCTTC. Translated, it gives CASSVDPGYNEQFF.

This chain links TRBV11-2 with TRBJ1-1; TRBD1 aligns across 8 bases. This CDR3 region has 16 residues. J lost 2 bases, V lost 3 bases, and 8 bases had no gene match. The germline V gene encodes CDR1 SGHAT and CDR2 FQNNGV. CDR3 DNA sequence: TGTGCCAGCAGCTTGGGGGCAGGGGGCCTTAACACTGAAGCTTTCTTT. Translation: CASSLGAGGLNTEAFF.

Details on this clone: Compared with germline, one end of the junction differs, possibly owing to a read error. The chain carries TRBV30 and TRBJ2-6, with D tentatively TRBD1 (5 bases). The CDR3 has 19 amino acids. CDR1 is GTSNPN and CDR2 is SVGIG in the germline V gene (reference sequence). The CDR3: CAWSVSRTRPVVGANGLTF. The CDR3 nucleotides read TGTGCCTGGAGTGTAAGTAGGACCAGACCCGTTGTTGGGGCCAACGGCCTGACTTTC.